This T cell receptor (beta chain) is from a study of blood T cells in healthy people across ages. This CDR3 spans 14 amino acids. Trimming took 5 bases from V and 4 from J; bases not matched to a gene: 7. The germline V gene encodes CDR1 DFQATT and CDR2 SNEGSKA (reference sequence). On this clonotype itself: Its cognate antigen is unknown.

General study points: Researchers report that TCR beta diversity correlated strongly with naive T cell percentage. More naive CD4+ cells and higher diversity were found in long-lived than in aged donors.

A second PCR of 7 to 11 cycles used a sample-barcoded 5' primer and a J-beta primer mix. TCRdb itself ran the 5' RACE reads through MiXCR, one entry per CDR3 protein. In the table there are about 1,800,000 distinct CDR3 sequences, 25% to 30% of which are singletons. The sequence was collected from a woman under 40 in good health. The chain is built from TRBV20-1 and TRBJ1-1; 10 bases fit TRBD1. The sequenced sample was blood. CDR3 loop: CSAGGDRGGTEAFF. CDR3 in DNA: TGCAGTGCTGGGGGGGACAGGGGAGGCACTGAAGCTTTCTTT.